Below are 8 T cell receptor beta chains sequenced from a single sample in a study of blood T cell repertoires in COVID-19. The table came from immunoSEQ multiplex PCR; TCRdb's copy has only in-frame clones and leaves some out. The data show 200,000 to 300,000 clones, nearly 90% seen once. Sequenced input: peripheral blood. The receptors here all came from a woman aged 25 to 45 with acute or convalescent COVID-19.

The rearrangement joins TRBV12-5 to TRBJ1-5, with TRBD1 matching 8 bases. V was clipped by 0 bases and J by 2 bases; unmatched bases: 0. The CDR3 totals 15 residues. Germline CDR1 and CDR2: LGHNT and FRNRAP. CDR3 in amino acids: CASGLVTGGNQPQHF. Written as DNA, the CDR3 is TGTGCTAGTGGTTTGGTGACAGGGGGCAATCAGCCCCAGCATTTT.

The genes are TRBV5-1 and TRBJ2-1; 9 bases agree with TRBD2. Looked up from germline, CDR1 is SGHRS and CDR2 is YFSETQ. The CDR3 has 14 residues. The V gene end was trimmed by 3 bases and the J gene end by 6 bases; junction bases not matched to a gene: 4. Here the CDR3 reads CASSSLAGSNEQFF. As DNA, the CDR3 is TGCGCCAGCAGCTCCCTAGCGGGATCCAATGAGCAGTTCTTC.

The rearrangement links TRBV6-2 or TRBV6-3 to TRBJ2-7; TRBD2 agrees at 10 bases. CDR3 length: 15 amino acids. The germline CDR1 and CDR2 sequences are MNHEY and SVGEGT. With V trimmed by 4 bases and J by 0 bases, 3 bases remained unmatched. CDR3 protein: CASSWTSGTSYEQYF. The DNA for the CDR3 is TGTGCCAGCAGTTGGACTAGCGGAACCTCCTACGAGCAGTACTTC.

The chain joins TRBV5-6 to TRBJ2-7; 10 bases are a match to TRBD2. CDR1 and CDR2 (germline): SGHDT, YYEEEE. Unmatched junction bases numbered 3, after V lost 4 bases and J lost 2 bases. CDR3 length: 14 residues. CDR3 bases: TGTGCCAGCAGCCCTAGCGGGGGCCCCTACGAGCAGTACTTC. Translating gives CASSPSGGPYEQYF.

V usage is TRBV19 and J usage is TRBJ2-2; D might be TRBD1 (6 bases). CDR1 and CDR2 (germline): LNHDA, SQIVND (reference sequence). Trimming pared 9 bases from V and 4 bases from J, leaving 18 bases between. This CDR3 spans 15 amino acids. CDR3 sequence (DNA): TGTGCCAGCAAAACCAGGGGTACGGTCACCGGGGAGCTGTTTTTT. Residues: CASKTRGTVTGELFF.

This chain connects TRBV19 to TRBJ2-2, with 7 bases lining up with TRBD2. The germline gives CDR1 LNHDA, CDR2 SQIVND (reference sequence). The V gene end was trimmed by 2 bases and the J gene end by 6 bases; junction bases not matched to a gene: 3. The CDR3 has 14 amino acids. The CDR3 bases are TGTGCCAGTAGTATACAGGGAGGGGCCGGGGAGCTGTTTTTT. It translates to CASSIQGGAGELFF. Based on the CDR3 plus reference TRBV19 and TRBJ2-2, the full variable domain is DGGITQSPKYLFRKEGQNVTLSCEQNLNHDAMYWYRQDPGQGLRLIYYSQIVNDFQKGDIAEGYSVSREKKESFPLTVTSAQKNPTAFYLCASSIQGGAGELFFGEGSRLTVL.

The chain employs TRBV19 and TRBJ2-3; 8 positions match TRBD2. Germline V gives CDR1 LNHDA, CDR2 SQIVND (reference sequence). This CDR3 comprises 15 residues. The trim removed 2 bases at V and 0 bases at J, leaving 1 base unmatched. The CDR3 spells CASSISGRSTDTQYF. Here the CDR3 DNA reads TGTGCCAGTAGTATAAGCGGGAGAAGCACAGATACGCAGTATTTT. The full variable domain, in which reference TRBV19 and TRBJ2-3 provide the parts outside the CDR3, is DGGITQSPKYLFRKEGQNVTLSCEQNLNHDAMYWYRQDPGQGLRLIYYSQIVNDFQKGDIAEGYSVSREKKESFPLTVTSAQKNPTAFYLCASSISGRSTDTQYFGPGTRLTVL.

V is TRBV27 and J is TRBJ2-4, with a tentative D call TRBD2 (6 bases). The CDR3 length is 13 residues. Germline CDR1 reads MNHEY; CDR2 reads SMNVEV (reference sequence). V was clipped by 5 bases and J by 5 bases, with 10 bases between them. CDR3 loop: CASSPLAENIQYF. CDR3 in DNA: TGTGCCAGCAGTCCATTAGCGGAAAACATTCAGTACTTC.